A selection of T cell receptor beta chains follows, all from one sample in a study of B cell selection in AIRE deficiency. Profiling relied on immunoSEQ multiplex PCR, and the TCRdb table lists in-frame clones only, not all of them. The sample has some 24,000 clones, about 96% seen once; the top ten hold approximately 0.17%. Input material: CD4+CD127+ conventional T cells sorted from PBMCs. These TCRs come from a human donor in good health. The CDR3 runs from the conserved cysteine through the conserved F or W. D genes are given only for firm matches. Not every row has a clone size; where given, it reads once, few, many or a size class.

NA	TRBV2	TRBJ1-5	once	CASSENSGYQPQHF	TGTGCCAGCAGTGAAAATTCAGGGTATCAGCCCCAGCATTTT
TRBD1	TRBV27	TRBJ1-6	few	CASRNHLTGKYSPLHF	TGTGCCAGCAGGAACCACTTGACAGGGAAATATTCACCCCTCCACTTT
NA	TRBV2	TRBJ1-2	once	CASVGAGHSNYGYTF	TGTGCCAGCGTCGGAGCGGGACACTCTAACTATGGCTACACCTTC
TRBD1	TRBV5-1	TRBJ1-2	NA	CASSLGQGFDGYTF	TGCGCCAGCAGCTTGGGACAGGGTTTCGATGGCTACACCTTC
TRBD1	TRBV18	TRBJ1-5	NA	CASSQGTGKNQPQHF	TGTGCCAGCTCACAAGGGACAGGGAAAAATCAGCCCCAGCATTTT
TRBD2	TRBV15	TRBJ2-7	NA	CATSREVAGTSYEQYF	TGTGCCACCAGCAGAGAGGTAGCGGGGACGTCCTACGAGCAGTACTTC
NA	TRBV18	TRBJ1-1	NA	CASSPLLRNRETEAFF	TGTGCCAGCTCACCATTATTAAGGAACCGAGAAACTGAAGCTTTCTTT
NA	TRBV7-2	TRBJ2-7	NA	CASSLAANSYEQYF	TGTGCCAGCAGCTTAGCGGCGAATTCCTACGAGCAGTACTTC
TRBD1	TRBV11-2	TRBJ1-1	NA	CASSLDWAGGATEAFF	TGTGCCAGCAGCTTAGATTGGGCAGGGGGCGCAACGGAAGCTTTCTTT
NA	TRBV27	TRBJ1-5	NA	CASSLTWDGSNQPQHF	TGTGCCAGCAGTTTAACCTGGGACGGTAGCAATCAGCCCCAGCATTTT
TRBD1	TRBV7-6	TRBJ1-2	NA	CASSLEGQSYGYTF	TGTGCCAGCAGCTTAGAGGGACAGTCCTATGGCTACACCTTC
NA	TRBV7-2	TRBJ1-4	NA	CASSLRQEGEKLFF	TGTGCCAGCAGCCTCCGACAGGAGGGGGAAAAACTGTTTTTT
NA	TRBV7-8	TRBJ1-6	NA	CASSVGQSYNSPLHF	TGTGCCAGCAGCGTCGGACAGTCCTATAATTCACCCCTCCACTTT
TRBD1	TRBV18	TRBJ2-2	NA	CASSPWTGSNTGELFF	TGTGCCAGCTCACCTTGGACAGGTTCGAACACCGGGGAGCTGTTTTTT
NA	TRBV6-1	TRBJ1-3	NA	CASSEESSGNTIYF	TGTGCCAGCAGTGAAGAAAGCTCTGGAAACACCATATATTTT
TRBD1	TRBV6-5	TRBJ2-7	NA	CASRKQGGGYEQYF	TGTGCCAGCAGAAAACAGGGGGGCGGGTACGAGCAGTACTTC
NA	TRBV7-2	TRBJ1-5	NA	CASSLFNQPQHF	TGTGCCAGCAGTTTATTCAATCAGCCCCAGCATTTT
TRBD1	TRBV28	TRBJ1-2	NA	CASRRQGLRDAGYTF	TGTGCCAGCAGGAGACAGGGATTGAGGGATGCTGGCTACACCTTC
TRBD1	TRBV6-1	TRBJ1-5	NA	CASSGQGWSNQPQHF	TGTGCCAGCAGTGGACAGGGTTGGAGCAATCAGCCCCAGCATTTT
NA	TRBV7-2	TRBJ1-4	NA	CASSFSEINEKLFF	TGTGCCAGCAGCTTCTCGGAGATTAATGAAAAACTGTTTTTT
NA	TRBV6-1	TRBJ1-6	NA	CASENPYNSPLHF	TGTGCCAGCGAGAATCCCTATAATTCACCCCTCCACTTT
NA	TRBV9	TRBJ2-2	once	CASNRESEQTGELFF	TGTGCCAGCAATAGGGAATCCGAACAAACCGGGGAGCTGTTTTTT
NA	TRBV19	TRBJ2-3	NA	CASKRAQSTDTQYF	TGTGCCAGTAAACGGGCTCAGAGCACAGATACGCAGTATTTT
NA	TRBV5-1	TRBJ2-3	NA	CASSWTVPDTQYF	TGCGCCAGCAGCTGGACAGTTCCAGATACGCAGTATTTT
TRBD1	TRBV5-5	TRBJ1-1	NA	CASSSDREEAFF	TGTGCCAGCAGCTCCGACAGGGAGGAAGCTTTCTTT
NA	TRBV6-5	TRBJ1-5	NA	CASSSLNSNQPQHF	TGTGCCAGCAGTTCTCTTAATAGCAATCAGCCCCAGCATTTT
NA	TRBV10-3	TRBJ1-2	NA	CAISVVGYTF	TGTGCCATCAGTGTTGTCGGCTACACCTTC
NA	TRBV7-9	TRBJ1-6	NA	CASGSTVNSPLHF	TGTGCCAGCGGGAGCACAGTGAATTCACCCCTCCACTTT
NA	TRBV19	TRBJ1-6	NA	CASSIGRGGSPLHF	TGTGCCAGTAGTATTGGCAGGGGAGGTTCACCCCTCCACTTT
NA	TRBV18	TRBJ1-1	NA	CASSPLSGEDTEAFF	TGTGCCAGCTCACCACTATCGGGGGAGGACACTGAAGCTTTCTTT
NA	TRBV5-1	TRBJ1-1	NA	CASSPWVSQGTEAFF	TGCGCCAGCAGCCCCTGGGTGAGTCAGGGAACTGAAGCTTTCTTT
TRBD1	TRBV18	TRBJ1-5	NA	CASSADRGSDQPQHF	TGTGCCAGCTCAGCAGACAGGGGGTCCGATCAGCCCCAGCATTTT
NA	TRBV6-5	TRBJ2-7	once	CASSYTGTRSYEQYF	TGTGCCAGCAGTTACACCGGGACGAGGAGCTACGAGCAGTACTTC
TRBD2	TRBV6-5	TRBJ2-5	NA	CASSPLAGGRETQYF	TGTGCCAGCAGTCCTCTAGCGGGGGGACGAGAGACCCAGTACTTC
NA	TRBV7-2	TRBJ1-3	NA	CASSLVGVGNTIYF	TGTGCCAGCAGCTTAGTGGGGGTTGGGAACACCATATATTTT
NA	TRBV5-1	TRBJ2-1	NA	CASWSGQGSYNEQFF	TGCGCCAGCTGGAGTGGGCAGGGCTCCTACAATGAGCAGTTCTTC
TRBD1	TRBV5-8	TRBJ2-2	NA	CASSSTGKLNTGELFF	TGTGCCAGCAGCTCGACAGGGAAACTGAACACCGGGGAGCTGTTTTTT
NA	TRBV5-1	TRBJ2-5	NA	CASSSGGLPTRAQYF	TGCGCCAGCAGCTCTGGCGGACTGCCCACAAGGGCCCAGTACTTC
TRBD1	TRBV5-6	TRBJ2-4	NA	CASSLPDRVQNIQYF	TGTGCCAGCAGCTTACCGGACAGGGTTCAAAACATTCAGTACTTC
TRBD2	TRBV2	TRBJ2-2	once	CASTARGGPNTGELFF	TGTGCCAGCACCGCACGGGGGGGGCCGAACACCGGGGAGCTGTTTTTT
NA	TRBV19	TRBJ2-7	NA	CASSPRDGVYEQYF	TGTGCCAGTAGTCCCCGGGACGGAGTCTACGAGCAGTACTTC
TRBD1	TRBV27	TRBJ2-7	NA	CASSFTRDRAYEQYF	TGTGCCAGCAGTTTCACCCGGGACAGGGCCTACGAGCAGTACTTC
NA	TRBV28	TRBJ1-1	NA	CASSFARNTEAFF	TGTGCCAGCAGTTTCGCCAGGAACACTGAAGCTTTCTTT
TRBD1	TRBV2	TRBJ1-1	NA	CASTSGQGNLNTEAFF	TGTGCCAGCACTTCAGGACAGGGGAACTTGAACACTGAAGCTTTCTTT
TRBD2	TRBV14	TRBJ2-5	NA	CASSVRLAGGIETQYF	TGTGCCAGCAGCGTGCGACTAGCGGGGGGCATCGAGACCCAGTACTTC
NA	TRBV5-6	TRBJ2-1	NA	CASSLGARLNEQFF	TGTGCCAGCAGCTTGGGAGCCAGGCTCAATGAGCAGTTCTTC